This T cell receptor (beta chain) was found in a study of spatial heterogeneity in lung cancer. TCRdb re-analysed the 5' RACE reads in MiXCR, keeping a single row per CDR3 protein. The sample lists some 6,900 distinct CDR3 sequences, 9.5% to 15% occurring once. As for time point: sample taken at primary tumor resection. Researchers sequenced whole RNA taken from tumor, nontumor lung or frozen PBMC without sorting. Study-level findings and limits: The number of expanded tumor alpha and beta chains correlated with mutation number.

Comments on this clonotype: Its target is not known.

Sequenced material: lung tumor tissue, taken at surgery. The receptor was isolated from a male donor with early-stage non-small cell lung cancer.

CDR3: CASSTIGQGKSPLHF. The CDR3, as DNA: TGTGCCAGCAGTACCATCGGACAGGGAAAATCACCCCTCCACTTT. The rearrangement uses TRBV6-1 and TRBJ1-6; TRBD1 matches 8 bases. CDR1 and CDR2 (germline): MNHNS, SASEGT. The CDR3 length is 15 residues. V lost 5 bases, J lost 10 bases, and 10 bases stayed unmatched.